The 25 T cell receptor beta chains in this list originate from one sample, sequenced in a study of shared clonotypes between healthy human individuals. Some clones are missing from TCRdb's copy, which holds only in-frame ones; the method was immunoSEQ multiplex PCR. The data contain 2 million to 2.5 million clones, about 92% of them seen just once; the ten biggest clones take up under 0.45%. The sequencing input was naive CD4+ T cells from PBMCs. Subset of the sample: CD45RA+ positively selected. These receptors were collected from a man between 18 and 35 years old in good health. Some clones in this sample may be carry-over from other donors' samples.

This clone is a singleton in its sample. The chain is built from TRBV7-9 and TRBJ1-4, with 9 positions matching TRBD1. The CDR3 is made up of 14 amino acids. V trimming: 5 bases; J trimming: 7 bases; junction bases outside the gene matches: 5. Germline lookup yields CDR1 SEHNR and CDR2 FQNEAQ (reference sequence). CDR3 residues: CASSTDRGGEKLFF. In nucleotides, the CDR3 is TGTGCCAGCAGCACGGACAGGGGCGGTGAAAAACTGTTTTTT.

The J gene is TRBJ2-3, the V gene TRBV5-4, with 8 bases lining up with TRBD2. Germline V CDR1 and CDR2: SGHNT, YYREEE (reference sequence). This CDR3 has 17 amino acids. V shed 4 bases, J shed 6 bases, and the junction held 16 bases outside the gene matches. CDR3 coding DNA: TGTGCCAGCAGCCCACGGGGAGCGGGAGAGGGGGTGGATACGCAGTATTTT. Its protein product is CASSPRGAGEGVDTQYF.

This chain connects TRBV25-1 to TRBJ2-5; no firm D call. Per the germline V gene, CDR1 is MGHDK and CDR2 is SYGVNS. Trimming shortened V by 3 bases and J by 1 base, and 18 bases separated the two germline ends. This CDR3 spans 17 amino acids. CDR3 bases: TGTGCCAGCAGTGACCCGCACCCTGGCCGTGGCCAAGAGACCCAGTACTTC. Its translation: CASSDPHPGRGQETQYF.

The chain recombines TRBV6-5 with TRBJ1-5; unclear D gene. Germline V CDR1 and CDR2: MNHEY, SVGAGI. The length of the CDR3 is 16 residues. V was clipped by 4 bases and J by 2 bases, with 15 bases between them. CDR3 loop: CASSSGPPLGNQPQHF. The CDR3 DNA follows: TGTGCCAGCAGTTCCGGGCCACCCTTGGGCAATCAGCCCCAGCATTTT.

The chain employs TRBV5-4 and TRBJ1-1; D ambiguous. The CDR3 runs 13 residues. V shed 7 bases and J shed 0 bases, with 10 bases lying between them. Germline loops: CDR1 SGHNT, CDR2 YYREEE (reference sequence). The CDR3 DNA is TGTGCCAGCGGTGTACTCATGAACACTGAAGCTTTCTTT. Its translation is CASGVLMNTEAFF.

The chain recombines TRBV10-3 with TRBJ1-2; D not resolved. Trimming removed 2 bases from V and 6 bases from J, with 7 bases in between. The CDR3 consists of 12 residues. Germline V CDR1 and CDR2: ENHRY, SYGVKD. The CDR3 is CAISERRDGYTF. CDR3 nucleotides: TGTGCCATCAGTGAGAGGAGAGATGGCTACACCTTC.

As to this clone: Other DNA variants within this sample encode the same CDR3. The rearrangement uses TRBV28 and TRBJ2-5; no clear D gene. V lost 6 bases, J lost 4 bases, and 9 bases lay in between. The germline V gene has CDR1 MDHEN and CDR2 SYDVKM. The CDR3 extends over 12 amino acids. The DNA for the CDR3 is TGTGCCAGCAGGCGAGGTTCAGAGACCCAGTACTTC. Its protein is CASRRGSETQYF. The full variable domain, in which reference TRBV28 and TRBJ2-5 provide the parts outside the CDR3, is DVKVTQSSRYLVKRTGEKVFLECVQDMDHENMFWYRQDPGLGLRLIYFSYDVKMKEKGDIPEGYSVSREKKERFSLILESASTNQTSMYLCASRRGSETQYFGPGTRLLVL.

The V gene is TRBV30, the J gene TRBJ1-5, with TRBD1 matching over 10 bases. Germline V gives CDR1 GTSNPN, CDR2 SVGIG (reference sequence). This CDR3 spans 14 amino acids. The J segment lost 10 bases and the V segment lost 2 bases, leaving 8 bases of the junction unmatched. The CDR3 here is CAWSRDRGIFPQHF. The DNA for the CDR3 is TGTGCCTGGAGTCGGGACAGGGGTATTTTTCCCCAGCATTTT.

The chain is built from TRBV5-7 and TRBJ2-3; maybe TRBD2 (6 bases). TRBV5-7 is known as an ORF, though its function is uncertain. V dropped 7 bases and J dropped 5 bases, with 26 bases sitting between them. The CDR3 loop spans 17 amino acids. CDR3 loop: CASRGWGEGIDGDTQYF. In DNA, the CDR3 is TGTGCCAGCCGGGGGTGGGGAGAAGGGATTGATGGAGATACGCAGTATTTT.

The CDR3 here is CASSLPGRRGANYGYTF. CDR3 DNA: TGTGCCAGCAGCTTACCCGGCCGGAGAGGGGCCAACTATGGCTACACCTTC. This chain links TRBV11-2 with TRBJ1-2; maybe TRBD1 (5 bases). V was trimmed by 2 bases and J by 2 bases, leaving 18 bases between them. The CDR3 length is 17 residues. The germline gives CDR1 SGHAT, CDR2 FQNNGV.

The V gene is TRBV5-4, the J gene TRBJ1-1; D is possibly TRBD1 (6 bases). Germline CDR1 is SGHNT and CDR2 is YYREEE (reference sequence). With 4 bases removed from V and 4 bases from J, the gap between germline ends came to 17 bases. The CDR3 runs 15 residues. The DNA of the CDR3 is TGTGCCAGCAGCCAAGAACAGGGCTGGGGCACTGAAGCTTTCTTT. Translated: CASSQEQGWGTEAFF. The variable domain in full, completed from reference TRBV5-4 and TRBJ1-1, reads ETGVTQSPTHLIKTRGQQVTLRCSSQSGHNTVSWYQQALGQGPQFIFQYYREEENGRGNFPPRFSGLQFPNYSSELNVNALELDDSALYLCASSQEQGWGTEAFFGQGTRLTVV.

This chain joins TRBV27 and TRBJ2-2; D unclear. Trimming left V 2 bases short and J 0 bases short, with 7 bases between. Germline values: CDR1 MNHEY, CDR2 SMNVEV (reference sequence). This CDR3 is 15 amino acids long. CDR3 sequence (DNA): TGTGCCAGCAGTTTAGGTTTCCCGAACACCGGGGAGCTGTTTTTT. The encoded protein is CASSLGFPNTGELFF.

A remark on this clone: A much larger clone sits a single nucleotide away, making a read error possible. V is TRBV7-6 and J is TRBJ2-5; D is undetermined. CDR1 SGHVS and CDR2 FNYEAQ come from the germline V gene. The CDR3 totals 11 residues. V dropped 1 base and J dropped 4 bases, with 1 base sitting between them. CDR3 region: CASSLVETQYF. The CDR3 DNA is TGTGCCAGCAGCTTAGTAGAGACCCAGTACTTC.

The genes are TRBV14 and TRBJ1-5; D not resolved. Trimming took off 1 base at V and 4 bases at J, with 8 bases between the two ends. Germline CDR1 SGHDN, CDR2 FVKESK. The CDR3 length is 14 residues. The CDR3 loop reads CASSQGNLNQPQHF. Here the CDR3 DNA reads TGTGCCAGCAGCCAAGGCAACTTGAATCAGCCCCAGCATTTT.

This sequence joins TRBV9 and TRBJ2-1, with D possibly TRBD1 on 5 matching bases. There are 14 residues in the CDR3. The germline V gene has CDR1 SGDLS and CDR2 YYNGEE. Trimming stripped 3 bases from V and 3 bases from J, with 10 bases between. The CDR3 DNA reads TGTGCCAGCAGCGCAGGGCCGAACTACAATGAGCAGTTCTTC. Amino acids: CASSAGPNYNEQFF.

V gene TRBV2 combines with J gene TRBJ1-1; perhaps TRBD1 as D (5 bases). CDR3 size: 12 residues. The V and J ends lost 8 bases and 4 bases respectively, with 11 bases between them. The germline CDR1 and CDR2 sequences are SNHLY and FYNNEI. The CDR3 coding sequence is TGTGCCAGCGGAAATACAGGCACTGAAGCTTTCTTT. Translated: CASGNTGTEAFF. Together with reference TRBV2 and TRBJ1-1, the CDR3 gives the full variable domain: EPEVTQTPSHQVTQMGQEVILRCVPISNHLYFYWYRQILGQKVEFLVSFYNNEISEKSEIFDDQFSVERPDGSNFTLKIRSTKLEDSAMYFCASGNTGTEAFFGQGTRLTVV.

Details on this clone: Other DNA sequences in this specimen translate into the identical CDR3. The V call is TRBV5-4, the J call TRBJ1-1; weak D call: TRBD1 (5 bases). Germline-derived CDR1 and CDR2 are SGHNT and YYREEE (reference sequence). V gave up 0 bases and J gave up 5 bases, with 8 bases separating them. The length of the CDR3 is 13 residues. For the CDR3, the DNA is TGTGCCAGCAGCTTGGGAAGGGGTACTGAAGCTTTCTTT. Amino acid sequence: CASSLGRGTEAFF.

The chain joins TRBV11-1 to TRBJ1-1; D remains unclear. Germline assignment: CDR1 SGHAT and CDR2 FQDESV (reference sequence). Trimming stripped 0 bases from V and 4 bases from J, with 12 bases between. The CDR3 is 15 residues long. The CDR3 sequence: CASSLANRGLTEAFF. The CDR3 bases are TGTGCCAGCAGCTTAGCGAACCGAGGACTCACTGAAGCTTTCTTT.

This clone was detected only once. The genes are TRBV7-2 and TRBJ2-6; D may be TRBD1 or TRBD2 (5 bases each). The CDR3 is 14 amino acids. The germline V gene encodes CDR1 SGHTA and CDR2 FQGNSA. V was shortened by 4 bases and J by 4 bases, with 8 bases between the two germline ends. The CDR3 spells CASSSGAGANVLTF. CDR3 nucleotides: TGTGCCAGCAGCTCCGGGGCGGGGGCCAACGTCCTGACTTTC.

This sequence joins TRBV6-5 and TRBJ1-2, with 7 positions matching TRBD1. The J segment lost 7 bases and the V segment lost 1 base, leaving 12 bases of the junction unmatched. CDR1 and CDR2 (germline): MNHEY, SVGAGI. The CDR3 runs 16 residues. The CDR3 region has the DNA TGTGCCAGCAGTTACTGGGGGACAGCGACCAATGGTGGCTACACCTTC. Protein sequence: CASSYWGTATNGGYTF.

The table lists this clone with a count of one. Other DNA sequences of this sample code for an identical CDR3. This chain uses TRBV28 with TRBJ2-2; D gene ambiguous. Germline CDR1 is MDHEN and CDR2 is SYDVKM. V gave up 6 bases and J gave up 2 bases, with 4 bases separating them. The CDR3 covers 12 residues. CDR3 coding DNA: TGTGCCAGCAGATCCAACACCGGGGAGCTGTTTTTT. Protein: CASRSNTGELFF.

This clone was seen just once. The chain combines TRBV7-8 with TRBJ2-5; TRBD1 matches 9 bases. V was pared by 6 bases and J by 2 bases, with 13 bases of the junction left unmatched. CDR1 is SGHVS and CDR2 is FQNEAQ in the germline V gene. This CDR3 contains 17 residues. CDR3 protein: CASSTYPNRGLQETQYF. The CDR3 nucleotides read TGTGCCAGCAGTACTTATCCAAACAGGGGGCTTCAAGAGACCCAGTACTTC.

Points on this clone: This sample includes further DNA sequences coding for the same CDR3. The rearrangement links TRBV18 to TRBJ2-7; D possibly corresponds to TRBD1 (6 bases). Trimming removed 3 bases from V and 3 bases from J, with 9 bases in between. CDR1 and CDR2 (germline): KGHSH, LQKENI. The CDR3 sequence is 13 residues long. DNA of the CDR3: TGTGCCAGCTCACCTCAGACAGGCTACGAGCAGTACTTC. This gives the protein CASSPQTGYEQYF.

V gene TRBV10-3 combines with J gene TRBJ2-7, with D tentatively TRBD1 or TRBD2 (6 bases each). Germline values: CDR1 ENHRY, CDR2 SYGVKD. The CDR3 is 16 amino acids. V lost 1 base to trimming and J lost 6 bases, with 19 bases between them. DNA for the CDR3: TGTGCCATCAGTGAGTATTTCTCGGGGGCGGCCGGCGAGCAGTACTTC. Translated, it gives CAISEYFSGAAGEQYF.

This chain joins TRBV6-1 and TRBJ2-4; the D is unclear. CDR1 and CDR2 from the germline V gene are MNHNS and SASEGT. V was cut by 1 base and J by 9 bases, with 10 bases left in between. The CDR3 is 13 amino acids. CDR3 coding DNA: TGTGCCAGCAGTGAAGTTCAAGTTGCCATTCAGTACTTC. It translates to CASSEVQVAIQYF.